What follows are 32 T cell receptor beta chains derived from one specimen sequenced in a study of brain T cells in children with intractable seizures. The time point: blood from clinic visit 5 months post-surgery; TSC patient then seizure free. Profiling relied on immunoSEQ multiplex PCR, and the TCRdb table lists in-frame clones only, not all of them. The sample holds approximately 330,000 clones, 93% seen once. Sequenced here: peripheral blood, sampled approximately 5 months after surgery. These receptors were taken from a boy in the first two years of life with tuberous sclerosis and intractable seizures.

V gene TRBV11-2 combines with J gene TRBJ1-5; possibly TRBD1 for D (5 bases). CDR1 and CDR2 from the germline V gene are SGHAT and FQNNGV. This CDR3 spans 14 amino acids. With 5 bases removed from V and 0 bases from J, the gap between germline ends came to 8 bases. The CDR3 DNA sequence: TGTGCCAGCAGCCGGACAAATAGCAATCAGCCCCAGCATTTT. Residues: CASSRTNSNQPQHF.

This chain joins TRBV7-9 and TRBJ1-1; no clear D. Trimming shortened V by 6 bases and J by 8 bases, and 10 bases separated the two germline ends. Germline-derived CDR1 and CDR2 are SEHNR and FQNEAQ (reference sequence). This CDR3 region has 11 residues. CDR3 coding DNA: TGTGCCAGCAGTAGAGGGCTCGAAGCTTTCTTT. Its translation is CASSRGLEAFF. The full variable domain, completed using reference TRBV7-9 and TRBJ1-1, is DTGVSQNPRHKITKRGQNVTFRCDPISEHNRLYWYRQTLGQGPEFLTYFQNEAQLEKSRLLSDRFSAERPKGSFSTLEIQRTEQGDSAMYLCASSRGLEAFFGQGTRLTVV.

The rearrangement joins TRBV4-2 to TRBJ1-1; possible D gene TRBD1, 5 bases. V lost 1 base and J 5 bases, leaving 11 bases between the germline ends. This CDR3 has 14 amino acids. Per the germline V gene, CDR1 is LGHNA and CDR2 is YNFKEQ. The CDR3 nucleotides are TGTGCCAGCAGCCAAGGTTCGGGGGGGACTGAAGCTTTCTTT. Its protein product is CASSQGSGGTEAFF.

The V gene is TRBV5-4, the J gene TRBJ1-1; 8 bases agree with TRBD1. The CDR3 has 15 amino acids. Germline assignment: CDR1 SGHNT and CDR2 YYREEE (reference sequence). The V segment lost 4 bases and the J segment 5 bases; nucleotides outside the gene matches: 10. The CDR3 DNA reads TGTGCCAGCAGCCAATGGGACAGGCCGATGACTGAAGCTTTCTTT. Translating gives CASSQWDRPMTEAFF.

The genes are TRBV6-1 and TRBJ1-5; D gene uncertain. Germline values: CDR1 MNHNS, CDR2 SASEGT. CDR3 size: 12 residues. V was cut by 1 base and J by 6 bases, with 4 bases left in between. As DNA, the CDR3 is TGTGCCAGCAGTGAAGAGGGTCAGCCCCAGCATTTT. It is translated as CASSEEGQPQHF.

The V and J genes are TRBV30 and TRBJ2-1; perhaps TRBD2 as D (6 bases). V was trimmed by 0 bases and J by 7 bases, leaving 13 bases between them. The CDR3 length is 14 residues. Germline values: CDR1 GTSNPN, CDR2 SVGIG (reference sequence). The CDR3 reads CAWSVSPLANEQFF. CDR3 nucleotide sequence: TGTGCCTGGAGTGTTTCTCCCCTAGCGAATGAGCAGTTCTTC.

The sample holds one count of this clone. J is TRBJ2-3 and V is TRBV4-1; TRBD2 agrees at 9 bases. With 3 bases clipped from V and 0 bases from J, the junction kept 13 bases outside the gene matches. The germline CDR1 and CDR2 sequences are MGHRA and YSYEKL. The CDR3 contains 19 residues. This CDR3 is CASSHPDDILAGSTDTQYF. CDR3 DNA sequence: TGCGCCAGCAGCCACCCGGACGACATACTAGCGGGTAGCACAGATACGCAGTATTTT.

This chain joins TRBV10-2 and TRBJ2-7; D is uncertain. V was shortened by 3 bases and J by 3 bases, with 9 bases between the two germline ends. This CDR3 is built from 13 residues. CDR1 WSHSY and CDR2 SAAADI come from the germline V gene. CDR3: CASSDGRYYEQYF. CDR3 coding DNA: TGCGCCAGCAGTGATGGCAGATACTACGAGCAGTACTTC.

This chain links TRBV5-5 with TRBJ1-1, with D maybe TRBD1 (5 bases). V lost 1 base and J 4 bases, leaving 11 bases between the germline ends. The CDR3 spans 14 residues. Germline values: CDR1 SGHKS, CDR2 YYEKEE (reference sequence). CDR3 nucleotide sequence: TGTGCCAGCAGCTTGATCCAGGGCGGCACTGAAGCTTTCTTT. As protein: CASSLIQGGTEAFF.

The chain links TRBV3-1 (or the pseudogene TRBV3-2) to TRBJ1-1; D gene unclear. V shed 1 base and J shed 0 bases, with 27 bases lying between them. The CDR3 spans 21 residues. Per germline, CDR1 LGHDT and CDR2 YNNKEL (reference sequence). The CDR3 coding sequence is TGTGCCAGCAGCCAAGTGTATAGGCCCCCCGCCTCGAATCCCATGAACACTGAAGCTTTCTTT. Translated, it gives CASSQVYRPPASNPMNTEAFF.

V and J are TRBV5-1 and TRBJ1-1; 10 nucleotides agree with TRBD1. The CDR3 has 13 amino acids. J lost 4 bases, V lost 3 bases, and 0 bases had no gene match. Per the germline V gene, CDR1 is SGHRS and CDR2 is YFSETQ. The CDR3 DNA follows: TGCGCCAGCAGCTGGACAGGGGGCACTGAAGCTTTCTTT. Translating it yields CASSWTGGTEAFF.

This clone was observed once. The chain is built from TRBV11-2 and TRBJ2-3; 8 nucleotides align to TRBD1. CDR1 and CDR2 (germline): SGHAT, FQNNGV. The trim removed 5 bases at V and 5 bases at J, leaving 12 bases unmatched. The CDR3 is 16 residues long. CDR3 nucleotides: TGTGCCAGCAGCGACCGGACAGGGTTTTTGGGAGATACGCAGTATTTT. As protein: CASSDRTGFLGDTQYF. Looking up the rest from reference TRBV11-2 and TRBJ2-3 gives the full variable domain: EAGVAQSPRYKIIEKRQSVAFWCNPISGHATLYWYQQILGQGPKLLIQFQNNGVVDDSQLPKDRFSAERLKGVDSTLKIQPAKLEDSAVYLCASSDRTGFLGDTQYFGPGTRLTVL.

This clone has at least ten counts. V usage is TRBV19 and J usage is TRBJ2-7; D unclear. The CDR3 sequence is 13 residues long. Germline CDR1 and CDR2: LNHDA and SQIVND (reference sequence). Trimming removed 7 bases at V and 4 bases at J, with 14 bases between. The CDR3 loop is CASTIRPEYEQYF. The CDR3 region has the DNA TGTGCCAGTACAATTCGGCCGGAATACGAGCAGTACTTC. Filled out from reference TRBV19 and TRBJ2-7, the complete variable domain reads DGGITQSPKYLFRKEGQNVTLSCEQNLNHDAMYWYRQDPGQGLRLIYYSQIVNDFQKGDIAEGYSVSREKKESFPLTVTSAQKNPTAFYLCASTIRPEYEQYFGPGTRLTVT.

The chain recombines TRBV11-3 with TRBJ2-5, with 8 positions matching TRBD1. Germline values: CDR1 SGHNT, CDR2 YENEEA. The CDR3 runs 14 residues. After removal of 5 bases from V and 4 bases from J, the junction contained 6 bases not matched to a gene. CDR3 residues: CASSPTGDLETQYF. Written as DNA, the CDR3 is TGTGCCAGCAGCCCGACAGGGGATCTAGAGACCCAGTACTTC.

This sequence joins TRBV30 and TRBJ1-1; TRBD1 might be the D (5 bases). This CDR3 contains 20 residues. Germline V gene lookup returns CDR1 GTSNPN and CDR2 SVGIG (reference sequence). The V end lost 0 bases, the J end lost 5 bases, and 31 bases lay between the germline ends. This chain's CDR3 is CAWSVPGLGGGLGRNTEAFF. Here the CDR3 DNA reads TGTGCCTGGAGTGTACCGGGTTTAGGAGGAGGGTTGGGGCGTAATACTGAAGCTTTCTTT.

This CDR3 reads CASSSPDSYEQYF. CDR3 bases: TGTGCCAGCAGCTCCCCGGACAGCTACGAGCAGTACTTC. The rearrangement uses TRBV3-1 (or the pseudogene TRBV3-2) and TRBJ2-7, with TRBD1 as a possible D gene (6 bases). Trimming took off 5 bases at V and 3 bases at J, with 11 bases between the two ends. In germline, CDR1 is LGHDT, CDR2 YNNKEL (reference sequence). This CDR3 has 13 residues.

The chain couples TRBV24-1 to TRBJ2-7; 7 nucleotides line up with TRBD1. Germline V gives CDR1 KGHDR, CDR2 SFDVKD. CDR3 length equals 15 residues. Unmatched junction bases numbered 7, after V lost 3 bases and J lost 3 bases. CDR3 protein: CATSDLGDRGYEQYF. CDR3 sequence (DNA): TGTGCCACCAGTGATCTAGGGGACAGAGGCTACGAGCAGTACTTC.

The rearrangement joins TRBV7-9 to TRBJ2-6, with unresolved D. CDR1 and CDR2 (germline): SEHNR, FQNEAQ (reference sequence). This CDR3 contains 15 residues. Deletions cut 1 base from V and 0 bases from J, with 4 bases between. The CDR3 DNA is TGTGCCAGCAGCTTAGAGGTCTCTGGGGCCAACGTCCTGACTTTC. This translates into CASSLEVSGANVLTF.

This sequence joins TRBV3-1 (or the pseudogene TRBV3-2) and TRBJ2-7; 7 bases line up with TRBD2. The CDR3 has 16 amino acids. The germline V gene has CDR1 LGHDT and CDR2 YNNKEL (reference sequence). The trim removed 4 bases at V and 3 bases at J, leaving 12 bases unmatched. CDR3 sequence: CASSLGASGYFYEQYF. As DNA, the CDR3 is TGTGCCAGCAGCCTCGGGGCTAGCGGTTACTTCTACGAGCAGTACTTC.

This sequence joins TRBV7-6 and TRBJ2-3; D is possibly TRBD1 or TRBD2 (6 bases each). In germline, CDR1 is SGHVS, CDR2 FNYEAQ. Trimming left V 5 bases short and J 1 base short, with 13 bases between. This CDR3 is 15 amino acids long. CDR3 protein: CASSRRGAGTDTQYF. DNA for the CDR3: TGTGCCAGCAGCCGTAGGGGGGCCGGCACAGATACGCAGTATTTT.

This sequence joins TRBV2 and TRBJ2-1; 8 bases map to TRBD2. The CDR3 spans 13 residues. Unmatched junction bases numbered 5, after V lost 11 bases and J lost 2 bases. Germline assignment: CDR1 SNHLY and CDR2 FYNNEI. CDR3 DNA: TGTGCCGGCCGGGGGGGGCCCTACAATGAGCAGTTCTTC. Its protein product is CAGRGGPYNEQFF.

The chain uses TRBV29-1 and TRBJ2-1; 8 nucleotides align to TRBD2. The CDR3 has 14 residues. Looked up from germline, CDR1 is SQVTM and CDR2 is ANQGSEA. Trimming at V came to 6 bases and at J to 6 bases, leaving 10 bases not matched to a gene. The CDR3 region is CSVPGLVFSNEQFF. The DNA for the CDR3 is TGCAGCGTACCGGGACTAGTTTTTTCCAATGAGCAGTTCTTC.

J is TRBJ2-4 and V is TRBV2; D is ambiguous. Germline-derived CDR1 and CDR2 are SNHLY and FYNNEI. The V gene lost 6 bases and the J gene lost 1 base, with 16 bases spanning the gap. This CDR3 comprises 16 residues. As DNA, the CDR3 is TGTGCCAGCAGGGACCCCGAAAATATTGCCAAAAACATTCAGTACTTC. This codes for CASRDPENIAKNIQYF.

This chain joins TRBV18 and TRBJ1-1; D is uncertain. Per the germline V gene, CDR1 is KGHSH and CDR2 is LQKENI. The CDR3 is 13 amino acids. Between the trimmed V and J ends, which lost 8 bases and 0 bases, there was a span of 10 bases. The DNA of the CDR3 is TGTGCCAGCCGCGGCTTCCTGAACACTGAAGCTTTCTTT. Translated, it gives CASRGFLNTEAFF.

The J gene is TRBJ1-4, the V gene TRBV7-9; 7 bases fit TRBD1. Losses at the gene ends were 5 bases for V and 5 bases for J; bases not matched to a gene: 5. Germline V gene lookup returns CDR1 SEHNR and CDR2 FQNEAQ (reference sequence). CDR3 length equals 14 residues. In DNA form, the CDR3 reads TGTGCCAGCAGCCCCCGGACAGGAAATGAAAAACTGTTTTTT. As protein: CASSPRTGNEKLFF.

The V and J genes are TRBV10-3 and TRBJ1-3, with D perhaps matching TRBD1 (5 bases). The germline V gene has CDR1 ENHRY and CDR2 SYGVKD. V was trimmed by 6 bases and J by 0 bases, leaving 18 bases between them. The CDR3 consists of 17 residues. The CDR3 DNA is TGTGCCATCAGCCCTACCGTACAGGCGAGCTCTGGAAACACCATATATTTT. Amino acid sequence: CAISPTVQASSGNTIYF.

The chain couples TRBV7-3 to TRBJ2-5, with 7 bases identical to TRBD1. The junction had 5 bases not matched to a gene; V was cut back by 5 bases and J by 5 bases. The length of the CDR3 is 13 residues. Germline assignment: CDR1 SGHTA and CDR2 FQGTGA. The CDR3 sequence is CASSKGGRETQYF. The CDR3 DNA reads as TGTGCCAGCAGCAAAGGGGGCAGGGAGACCCAGTACTTC.

The chain couples TRBV5-5 to TRBJ2-3; 7 nucleotides align to TRBD2. J gave up 3 bases and V 2 bases, and 9 bases lay outside the gene matches. Germline CDR1 is SGHKS and CDR2 is YYEKEE (reference sequence). CDR3 length: 16 amino acids. In DNA, the CDR3 is TGTGCCAGCAGCTTCTTTTCGCGGGGGATAACAGATACGCAGTATTTT. Translated: CASSFFSRGITDTQYF.

In nucleotides, the CDR3 is TGTGCCAGCAGCCTTAAACCCGGGAACACCGGGGAGCTGTTTTTT. It encodes CASSLKPGNTGELFF. The chain recombines TRBV7-9 with TRBJ2-2; D ambiguous. V lost 5 bases, J lost 1 base, and 11 bases lay in between. The germline CDR1 and CDR2 sequences are SEHNR and FQNEAQ (reference sequence). The CDR3 contains 15 residues.

The chain employs TRBV27 and TRBJ2-1, with 11 bases aligning to TRBD2. With V trimmed by 0 bases and J by 9 bases, 4 bases remained unmatched. This CDR3 has 15 residues. CDR1 MNHEY and CDR2 SMNVEV come from the germline V gene (reference sequence). The CDR3 loop is CASSLSGLADREQFF. Here the CDR3 DNA reads TGTGCCAGCAGTTTATCGGGACTAGCGGACCGTGAGCAGTTCTTC.

The genes are TRBV27 and TRBJ2-3; 8 nucleotides line up with TRBD1. The CDR3 contains 14 residues. Unmatched junction bases numbered 4, after V lost 6 bases and J lost 2 bases. Germline V lookup: CDR1 MNHEY, CDR2 SMNVEV (reference sequence). The CDR3 spells CASRLDRVTDTQYF. The CDR3 nucleotides read TGTGCCAGCAGGTTGGACAGGGTCACAGATACGCAGTATTTT.

The chain carries TRBV7-6 and TRBJ2-5; TRBD2 matches 9 bases. This CDR3 is 17 amino acids long. Per the germline V gene, CDR1 is SGHVS and CDR2 is FNYEAQ. Trimming removed 5 bases from V and 5 bases from J; junction bases left unmatched: 15. This CDR3 is CASSPRGGRADRETQYF. The CDR3 DNA sequence: TGTGCCAGCAGCCCGCGTGGCGGGAGGGCCGATCGGGAGACCCAGTACTTC.